Reported below is one T cell receptor (beta chain). This entry comes from a study of blood T cell repertoires in COVID-19. Germline V gives CDR1 SGHTA, CDR2 FQGTGA. The CDR3 covers 16 residues. The junction had 9 bases not matched to a gene; V was cut back by 5 bases and J by 2 bases. In the original processing: How many nucleated cells were present was estimated from reference gene primer amplification. The method was immunoSEQ multiplex PCR; TCRdb's version includes in-frame clones alone and lacks a portion of them. V, J and clone size were drawn from that table, and D and trimming were deduced from the DNA. Of about 24,000 clones detected, 87% appear once; the ten largest clones hold about 25%.

The rearrangement joins TRBV7-3 to TRBJ2-5, with 9 bases identical to TRBD2. This sequence was found in a human donor with active COVID-19. The donor label of this sample is uncertain. The sample consisted of peripheral blood. The CDR3 here is CASSPGLASTQETQYF. CDR3 bases: TGTGCCAGCAGCCCAGGACTAGCGTCAACACAAGAGACCCAGTACTTC.